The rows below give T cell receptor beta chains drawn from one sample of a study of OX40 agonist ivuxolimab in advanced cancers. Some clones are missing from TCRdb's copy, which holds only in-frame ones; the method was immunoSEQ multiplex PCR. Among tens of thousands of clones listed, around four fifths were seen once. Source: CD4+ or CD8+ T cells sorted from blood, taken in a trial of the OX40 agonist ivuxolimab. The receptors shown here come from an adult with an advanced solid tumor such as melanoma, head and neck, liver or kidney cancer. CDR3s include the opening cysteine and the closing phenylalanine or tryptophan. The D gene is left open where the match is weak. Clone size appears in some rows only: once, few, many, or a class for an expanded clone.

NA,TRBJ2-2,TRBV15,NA,CATSSPQGRGTGELFF,TGTGCCACCAGCAGCCCCCAGGGAAGGGGCACCGGGGAGCTGTTTTTT
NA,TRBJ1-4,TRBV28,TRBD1,CASSSGTAFNEKLFF,TGTGCCAGCAGTTCAGGGACAGCCTTTAATGAAAAACTGTTTTTT
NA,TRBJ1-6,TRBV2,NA,CASSDLSAGNNSPLHF,TGTGCCAGCAGTGATCTCTCGGCGGGGAATAATTCACCCCTCCACTTT
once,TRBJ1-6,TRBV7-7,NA,CASSLRGSSSYNSPLHF,TGTGCCAGCAGCTTACGCGGAAGCAGCTCCTATAATTCACCCCTCCACTTT
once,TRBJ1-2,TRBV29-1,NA,CGGGGVDGYTF,TGCGGCGGAGGGGGGGTAGATGGCTACACCTTC
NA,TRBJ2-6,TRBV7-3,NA,CASSSSSGANVLTF,TGTGCCAGCAGCTCCAGCTCTGGGGCCAACGTCCTGACTTTC
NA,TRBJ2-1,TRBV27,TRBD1,CASTDRGKQFF,TGTGCCAGCACCGACAGGGGAAAGCAGTTCTTC
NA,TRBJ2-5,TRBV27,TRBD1,CASSPLRRQGVLETQYF,TGTGCCAGCAGTCCTCTACGGAGACAGGGGGTATTAGAGACCCAGTACTTC
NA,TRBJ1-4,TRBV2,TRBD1,CASSPLLPGQSYEKLFF,TGTGCCAGCAGCCCTTTGCTACCGGGACAGTCTTATGAAAAACTGTTTTTT
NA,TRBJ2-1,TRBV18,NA,CASSRGGSYNEQFF,TGTGCCAGCTCACGAGGGGGCTCCTACAATGAGCAGTTCTTC
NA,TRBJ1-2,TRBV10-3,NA,CAMRAGDGYGYTF,TGTGCCATGCGCGCAGGGGATGGCTATGGCTACACCTTC
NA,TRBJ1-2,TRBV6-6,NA,CASKQGGVNYGYTF,TGTGCCAGCAAACAAGGTGGGGTGAACTATGGCTACACCTTC
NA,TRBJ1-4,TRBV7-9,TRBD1,CASSLGTANEKLFF,TGTGCCAGCAGCCTCGGGACAGCTAATGAAAAACTGTTTTTT
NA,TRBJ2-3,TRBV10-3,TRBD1,CAITPGQSTDTQYF,TGTGCCATCACCCCGGGACAGAGCACAGATACGCAGTATTTT
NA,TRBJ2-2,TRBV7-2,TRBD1,CASSPGTGGTGELFF,TGTGCCAGCAGCCCCGGGACAGGGGGTACCGGGGAGCTGTTTTTT
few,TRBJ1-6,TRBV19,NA,CASSTGRSYNSPLHF,TGTGCCAGTAGCACAGGGAGATCTTATAATTCACCCCTCCACTTT
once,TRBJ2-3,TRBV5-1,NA,CASSRSGGPQTDTQYF,TGCGCCAGCAGCCGTTCTGGAGGACCACAAACAGATACGCAGTATTTT
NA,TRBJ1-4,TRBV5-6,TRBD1,CASSSGTEYEKLFF,TGTGCCAGCAGCTCCGGGACAGAGTATGAAAAACTGTTTTTT
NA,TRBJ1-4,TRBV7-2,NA,CASSWGGAAEKLFF,TGTGCCAGCAGCTGGGGGGGGGCAGCCGAAAAACTGTTTTTT
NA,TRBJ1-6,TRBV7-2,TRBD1,CASSFLTGDSPLHF,TGTGCCAGCAGCTTCCTTACAGGGGATTCACCCCTCCACTTT
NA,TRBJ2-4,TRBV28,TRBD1,CASSPRDRGLKNIQYF,TGTGCCAGCAGCCCCCGGGACAGGGGACTCAAAAACATTCAGTACTTC
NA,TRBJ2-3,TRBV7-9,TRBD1,CASSPGQGLPDTQYF,TGTGCCAGCAGCCCGGGACAGGGCCTGCCAGATACGCAGTATTTT
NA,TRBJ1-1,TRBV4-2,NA,CASSRLKQTANEAFF,TGTGCCAGCAGCCGCCTTAAACAGACCGCCAATGAAGCTTTCTTT